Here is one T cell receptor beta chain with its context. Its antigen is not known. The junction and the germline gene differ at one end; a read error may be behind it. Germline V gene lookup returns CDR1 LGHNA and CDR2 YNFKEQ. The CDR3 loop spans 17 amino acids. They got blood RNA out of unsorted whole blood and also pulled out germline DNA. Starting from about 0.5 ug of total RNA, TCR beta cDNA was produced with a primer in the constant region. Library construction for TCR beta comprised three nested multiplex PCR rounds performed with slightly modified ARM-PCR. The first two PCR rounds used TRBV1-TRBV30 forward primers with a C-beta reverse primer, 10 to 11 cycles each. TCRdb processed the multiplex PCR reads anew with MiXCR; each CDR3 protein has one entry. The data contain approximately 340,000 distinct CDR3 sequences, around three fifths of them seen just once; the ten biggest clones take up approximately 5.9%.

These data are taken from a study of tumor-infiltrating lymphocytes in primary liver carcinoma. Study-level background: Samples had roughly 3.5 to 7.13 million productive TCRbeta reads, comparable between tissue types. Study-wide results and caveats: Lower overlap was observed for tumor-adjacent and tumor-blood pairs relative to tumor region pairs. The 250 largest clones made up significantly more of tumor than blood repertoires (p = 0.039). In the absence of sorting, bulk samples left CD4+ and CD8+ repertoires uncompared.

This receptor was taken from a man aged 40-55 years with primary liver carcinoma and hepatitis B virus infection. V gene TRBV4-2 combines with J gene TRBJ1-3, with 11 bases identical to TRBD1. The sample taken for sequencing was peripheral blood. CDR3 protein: CASSLGQGVGAGNTIYF. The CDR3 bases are TGCGCCAGCAGCCTGGGACAGGGGGTCGGCGCTGGAAACACCATATATTTT.